The rows below give T cell receptor beta chains drawn from one sample of a study of PD-1 blockade in mismatch repair-deficient tumors. The protocol was immunoSEQ multiplex PCR, while the TCRdb copy is restricted to in-frame clones and leaves out a portion. The repertoire holds roughly 130,000 clones, with 88% as singletons. The material was peripheral blood, obtained just under 74 weeks after starting pembrolizumab. The receptors here all came from an adult with mismatch repair-deficient cancer. Both conserved end residues are part of each CDR3. Fields, in order: J gene, clone size, V gene, D gene, CDR3 DNA, CDR3 protein. A D gene is named only where the DNA matches it firmly. Some rows have no size entry. The others give once, few or many, or a class for an expanded clone.

TRBJ2-1	-	TRBV25-1	-	TGTGCCAGCAGACCCACATTAGGTAGGGAGCAGTTCTTC	CASRPTLGREQFF
TRBJ1-1	-	TRBV10-3	-	TGTGCCACAGAACGGGGACTGAACACTGAAGCTTTCTTT	CATERGLNTEAFF
TRBJ2-2	-	TRBV4-3	TRBD2	TGCGCCAGCAGCCAAGACCTAGCGGAAATCCGAGGGCTGTTTTTT	CASSQDLAEIRGLFF
TRBJ1-5	few	TRBV30	TRBD1	TGTGCCTGGAGTACACAGGGGGGCAATCAGCCCCAGCATTTT	CAWSTQGGNQPQHF
TRBJ2-1	-	TRBV10-2	-	TGCGCCAGCAGTGACAGCTCCTACAATGAGCAGTTCTTC	CASSDSSYNEQFF
TRBJ2-7	-	TRBV2	TRBD1	TGTGCCAGCAGTGAGGACAGGGTAAACTACGAGCAGTACTTC	CASSEDRVNYEQYF
TRBJ2-1	-	TRBV5-1	TRBD2	TGCGCCAGCAGCCCAGGGACTAGCGGGAGTTCCTACAATGAGCAGTTCTTC	CASSPGTSGSSYNEQFF
TRBJ2-1	once	TRBV7-2	-	TGTGCCAGCAGCTTGGAGGCCTTCCGGGGGAAAAATGAGCAGTTCTTC	CASSLEAFRGKNEQFF
TRBJ2-5	-	TRBV5-1	TRBD1	TGCGCCAGCAGCTGGCCGGGACAGGGGACGGGCGAGACCCAGTACTTC	CASSWPGQGTGETQYF
TRBJ2-7	-	TRBV18	-	TGTGCCAGCTCACCCTCAGCGGGCTCCTCCTACGAGCAGTACTTC	CASSPSAGSSYEQYF
TRBJ2-2	-	TRBV2	-	TGTGCCAGCAGGGGGTCCGCGAGGAACACCGGGGAGCTGTTTTTT	CASRGSARNTGELFF
TRBJ2-1	-	TRBV5-1	TRBD2	TGCGCCAGCAGCCTAGGGACTAGCGGGATAAAGGCCGAGCAGTTCTTC	CASSLGTSGIKAEQFF
TRBJ2-5	-	TRBV18	TRBD1	TGTGCCAGCTCACCAAAGGGGGCGAAGGAGACCCAGTACTTC	CASSPKGAKETQYF
TRBJ2-7	-	TRBV19	-	TGTGCCAGTAGTATGGGCAGGTCGTCCTACGAGCAGTACTTC	CASSMGRSSYEQYF